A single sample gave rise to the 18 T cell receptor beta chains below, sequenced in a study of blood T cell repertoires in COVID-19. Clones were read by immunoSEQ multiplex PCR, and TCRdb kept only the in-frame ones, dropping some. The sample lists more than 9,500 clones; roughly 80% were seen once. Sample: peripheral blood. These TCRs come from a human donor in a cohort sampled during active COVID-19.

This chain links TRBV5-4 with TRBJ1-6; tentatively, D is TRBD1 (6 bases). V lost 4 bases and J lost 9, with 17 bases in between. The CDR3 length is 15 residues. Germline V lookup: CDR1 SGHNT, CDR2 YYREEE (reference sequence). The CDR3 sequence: CASSPRRGEGSPLHF. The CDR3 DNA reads TGTGCCAGCAGCCCACGGAGGGGGGAGGGTTCACCCCTCCACTTT.

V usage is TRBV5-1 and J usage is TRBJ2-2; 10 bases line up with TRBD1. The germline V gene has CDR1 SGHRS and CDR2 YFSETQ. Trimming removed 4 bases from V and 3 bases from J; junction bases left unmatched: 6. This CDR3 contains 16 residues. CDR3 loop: CASSPRTGGDTGELFF. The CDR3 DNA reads TGCGCCAGCAGCCCCCGGACAGGGGGGGACACCGGGGAGCTGTTTTTT.

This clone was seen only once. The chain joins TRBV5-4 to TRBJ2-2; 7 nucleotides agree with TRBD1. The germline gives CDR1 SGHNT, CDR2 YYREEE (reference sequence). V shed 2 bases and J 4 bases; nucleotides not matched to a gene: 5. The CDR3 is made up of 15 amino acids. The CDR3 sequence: CASSLGQAFTGELFF. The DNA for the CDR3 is TGTGCCAGCAGCTTAGGACAGGCCTTCACCGGGGAGCTGTTTTTT.

The CDR3 region is CAISVASTDTQYF. For the CDR3, the DNA is TGTGCCATCAGTGTAGCTAGCACAGATACGCAGTATTTT. V gene TRBV10-3 combines with J gene TRBJ2-3; D not certain. CDR3 size: 13 residues. The V gene's germline CDR1 is ENHRY and CDR2 SYGVKD. V was shortened by 4 bases and J by 0 bases, with 5 bases between the two germline ends.

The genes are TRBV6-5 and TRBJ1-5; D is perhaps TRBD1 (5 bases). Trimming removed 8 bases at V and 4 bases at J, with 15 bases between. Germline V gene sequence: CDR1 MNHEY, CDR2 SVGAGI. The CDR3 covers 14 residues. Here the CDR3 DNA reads TGTGCCAGCGCGCTTGTTGCAGGGAATCAGCCCCAGCATTTT. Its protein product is CASALVAGNQPQHF.

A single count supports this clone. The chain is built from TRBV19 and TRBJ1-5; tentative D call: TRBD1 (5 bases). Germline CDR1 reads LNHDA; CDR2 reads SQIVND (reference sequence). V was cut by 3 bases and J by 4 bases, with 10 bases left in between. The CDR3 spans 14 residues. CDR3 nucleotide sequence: TGTGCCAGTAGTATCAGGGACTCTAATCAGCCCCAGCATTTT. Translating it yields CASSIRDSNQPQHF.

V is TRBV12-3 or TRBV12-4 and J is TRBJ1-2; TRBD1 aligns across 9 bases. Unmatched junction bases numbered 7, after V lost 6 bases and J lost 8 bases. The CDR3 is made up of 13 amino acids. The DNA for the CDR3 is TGTGCCAGCAGCACAGACAGGGGGAGAGGCTACACCTTC. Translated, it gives CASSTDRGRGYTF.

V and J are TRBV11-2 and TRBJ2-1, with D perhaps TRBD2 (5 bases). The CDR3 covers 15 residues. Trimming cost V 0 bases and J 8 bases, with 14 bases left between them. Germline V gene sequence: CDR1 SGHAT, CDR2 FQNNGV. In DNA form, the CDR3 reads TGTGCCAGCAGCTTAGATTTAAGGGCGGGCTATGAGCAGTTCTTC. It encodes CASSLDLRAGYEQFF.

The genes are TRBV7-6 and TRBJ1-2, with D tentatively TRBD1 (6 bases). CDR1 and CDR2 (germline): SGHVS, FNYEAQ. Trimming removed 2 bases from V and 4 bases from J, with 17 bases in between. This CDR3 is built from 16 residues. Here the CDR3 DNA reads TGTGCCAGCAGCTTAAGTCAGGGGTTGGAGGTCTATGGCTACACCTTC. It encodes CASSLSQGLEVYGYTF. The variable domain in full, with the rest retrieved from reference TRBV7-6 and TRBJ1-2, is GAGVSQSPRYKVTKRGQDVALRCDPISGHVSLYWYRQALGQGPEFLTYFNYEAQQDKSGLPNDRFSAERPEGSISTLTIQRTEQRDSAMYRCASSLSQGLEVYGYTFGSGTRLTVV.

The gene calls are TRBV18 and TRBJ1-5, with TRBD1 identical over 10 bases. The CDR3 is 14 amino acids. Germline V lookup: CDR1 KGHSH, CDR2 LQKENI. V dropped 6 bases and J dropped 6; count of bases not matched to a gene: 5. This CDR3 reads CASSLGQGGQPQHF. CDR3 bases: TGTGCCAGCTCGCTCGGACAGGGGGGTCAGCCCCAGCATTTT. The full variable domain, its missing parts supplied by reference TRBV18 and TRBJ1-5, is NAGVMQNPRHLVRRRGQEARLRCSPMKGHSHVYWYRQLPEEGLKFMVYLQKENIIDESGMPKERFSAEFPKEGPSILRIQQVVRGDSAAYFCASSLGQGGQPQHFGDGTRLSIL.

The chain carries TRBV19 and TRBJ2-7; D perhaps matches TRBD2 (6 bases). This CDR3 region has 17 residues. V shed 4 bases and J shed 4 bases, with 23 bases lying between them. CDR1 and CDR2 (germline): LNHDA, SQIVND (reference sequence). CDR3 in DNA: TGTGCCAGTAGTACAAAAATGACTAGTCGAGCGGGTTACGAGCAGTACTTC. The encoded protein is CASSTKMTSRAGYEQYF.

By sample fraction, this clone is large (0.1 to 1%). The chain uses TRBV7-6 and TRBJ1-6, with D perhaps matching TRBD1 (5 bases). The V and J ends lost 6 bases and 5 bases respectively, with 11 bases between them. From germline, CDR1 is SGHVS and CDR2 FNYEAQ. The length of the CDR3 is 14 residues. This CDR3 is CASRPGRNNSPLHF. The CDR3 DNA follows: TGTGCCAGCAGGCCAGGGAGGAATAATTCACCCCTCCACTTT.

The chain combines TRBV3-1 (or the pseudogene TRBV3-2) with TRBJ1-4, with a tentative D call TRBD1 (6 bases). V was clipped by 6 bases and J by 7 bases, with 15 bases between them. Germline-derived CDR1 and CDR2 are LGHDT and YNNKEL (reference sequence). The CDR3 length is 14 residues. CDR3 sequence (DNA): TGTGCCAGCAGTCGAGGAGGGGGGGCTGAAAAACTGTTTTTT. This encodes CASSRGGGAEKLFF.

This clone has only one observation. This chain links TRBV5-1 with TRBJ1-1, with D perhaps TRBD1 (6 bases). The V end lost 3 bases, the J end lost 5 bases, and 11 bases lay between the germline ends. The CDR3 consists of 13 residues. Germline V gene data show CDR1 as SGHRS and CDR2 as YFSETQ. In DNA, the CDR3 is TGCGCCAGCAGCTACGCAGGGGAAACTGAAGCTTTCTTT. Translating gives CASSYAGETEAFF.

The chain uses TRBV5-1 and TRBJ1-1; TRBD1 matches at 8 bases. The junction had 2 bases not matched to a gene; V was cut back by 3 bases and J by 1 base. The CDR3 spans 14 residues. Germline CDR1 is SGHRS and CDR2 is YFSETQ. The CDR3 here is CASSSGQANTEAFF. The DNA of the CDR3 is TGCGCCAGCAGCTCGGGACAGGCGAACACTGAAGCTTTCTTT.

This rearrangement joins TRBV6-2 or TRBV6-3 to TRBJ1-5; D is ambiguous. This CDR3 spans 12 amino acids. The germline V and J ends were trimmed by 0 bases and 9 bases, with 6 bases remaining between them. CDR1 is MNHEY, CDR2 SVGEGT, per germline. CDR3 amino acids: CASSYSTRPQHF. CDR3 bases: TGTGCCAGCAGTTACTCGACACGGCCCCAGCATTTT.

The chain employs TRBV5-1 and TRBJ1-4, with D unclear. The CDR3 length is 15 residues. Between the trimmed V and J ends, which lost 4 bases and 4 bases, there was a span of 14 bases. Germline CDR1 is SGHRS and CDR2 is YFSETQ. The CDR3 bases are TGCGCCAGCAGCGCGGCGCAACGGAATAATGAAAAACTGTTTTTT. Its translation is CASSAAQRNNEKLFF.

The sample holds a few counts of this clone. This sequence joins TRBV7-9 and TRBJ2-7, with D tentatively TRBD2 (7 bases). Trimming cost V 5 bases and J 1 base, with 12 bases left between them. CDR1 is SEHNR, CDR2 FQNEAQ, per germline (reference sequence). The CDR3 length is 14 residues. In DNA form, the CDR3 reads TGTGCCAGCAGCGGAGGGGGGGCTTCCTACGAGCAGTACTTC. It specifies CASSGGGASYEQYF.